What follows are 26 T cell receptor beta chains derived from one specimen sequenced in a study of blood T cell repertoires in COVID-19 (dated by TCRdb to the early 2020s). The protocol used for the library was the immunoSEQ multiplex PCR assay. Here the immuneACCESS table is served through TCRdb, limited to in-frame sequences with V and J called. Missing clones are a known gap in these copies; in checked studies unresolved V genes cover under half, and the rest lacks a known reason. The sample data list some 220,000 clones, and around 84% of these were observed just once. The ten largest clones capture around 3% of the sample. Sample: peripheral blood. These receptors came from a man in his fifties or sixties who had recovered from COVID-19.

This chain links TRBV5-1 with TRBJ2-7; D unresolved. From germline, CDR1 is SGHRS and CDR2 YFSETQ. The CDR3 totals 14 residues. V gave up 2 bases and J gave up 6 bases, with 15 bases separating them. CDR3 protein: CASSLPGSQSEQYF. In DNA form, the CDR3 reads TGCGCCAGCAGCTTACCCGGGTCCCAGAGCGAGCAGTACTTC. Using reference TRBV5-1 and TRBJ2-7 for the parts outside the CDR3, the full variable domain is KAGVTQTPRYLIKTRGQQVTLSCSPISGHRSVSWYQQTPGQGLQFLFEYFSETQRNKGNFPGRFSGRQFSNSRSEMNVSTLELGDSALYLCASSLPGSQSEQYFGPGTRLTVT.

The CDR3 sequence is CATAWTGRSNQPQHF. Here the CDR3 DNA reads TGTGCCACCGCGTGGACAGGCAGGAGCAATCAGCCCCAGCATTTT. The V and J genes are TRBV2 and TRBJ1-5; 7 bases are a match to TRBD1. The CDR3 consists of 15 residues. The J segment lost 1 base and the V segment lost 10 bases, leaving 10 bases of the junction unmatched. Germline V CDR1 and CDR2: SNHLY, FYNNEI.

The chain has TRBV18 and TRBJ1-1; TRBD1 agrees at 9 bases. The CDR3 runs to 17 residues. V dropped 3 bases and J dropped 2; count of bases not matched to a gene: 10. Germline V gene data show CDR1 as KGHSH and CDR2 as LQKENI. CDR3 loop: CASSPLNPGQGNTEAFF. CDR3 nucleotides: TGTGCCAGCTCACCGCTCAATCCGGGACAGGGCAACACTGAAGCTTTCTTT.

This clone was detected only a few times. The genes are TRBV4-2 and TRBJ2-1; 10 nucleotides agree with TRBD2. The V gene's germline CDR1 is LGHNA and CDR2 YNFKEQ. The CDR3 is 14 residues long. The trim removed 3 bases at V and 7 bases at J, leaving 3 bases unmatched. The DNA for the CDR3 is TGTGCCAGCAGCCATAAACTAGCGGGGAATGAGCAGTTCTTC. Its translation: CASSHKLAGNEQFF.

The genes are TRBV28 and TRBJ2-7; no firm D call. This CDR3 has 13 amino acids. The ends were cut back, 5 bases at V and 2 bases at J, with 10 bases in the middle. Per the germline V gene, CDR1 is MDHEN and CDR2 is SYDVKM. This chain's CDR3 is CASSIDGAYEQYF. The CDR3 region has the DNA TGTGCCAGCAGTATAGACGGAGCCTACGAGCAGTACTTC.

Comments on this clone: One end of the junction fails to match germline, which may point to a read error. The genes are TRBV28 and TRBJ2-7; TRBD2 matches 8 bases. The V gene's germline CDR1 is MDHEN and CDR2 SYDVKM. The CDR3 length is 16 residues. CDR3 DNA sequence: TGTGCCAGCTGTTTCGGGGGCGGGAGGAGGGGATACGAGCAGTACTTC. As protein: CASCFGGGRRGYEQYF.

This rearrangement joins TRBV11-2 to TRBJ2-7; maybe TRBD2 (5 bases). The germline gives CDR1 SGHAT, CDR2 FQNNGV. The CDR3 spans 11 residues. Trimming took 8 bases from V and 6 from J, leaving 11 bases between them. The CDR3 spells CASSAVIEQYF. CDR3 DNA: TGTGCCAGCTCAGCGGTTATCGAGCAGTACTTC.

The chain carries TRBV19 and TRBJ2-4; 9 nucleotides agree with TRBD2. CDR1 and CDR2 from the germline V gene are LNHDA and SQIVND (reference sequence). V shed 4 bases, J shed 0 bases, and the junction held 7 bases outside the gene matches. The CDR3 runs 17 residues. The CDR3 nucleotides are TGTGCCAGTAGTACCCCGACTAGCGGACTAGCCAAAAACATTCAGTACTTC. Translating gives CASSTPTSGLAKNIQYF.

This clone appeared once. The genes are TRBV5-1 and TRBJ2-3; 8 bases fit TRBD1. Trimming took 4 bases from V and 5 from J; bases not matched to a gene: 6. CDR1 and CDR2 from the germline V gene are SGHRS and YFSETQ. The CDR3 loop spans 14 amino acids. The CDR3 DNA follows: TGCGCCAGCAGCCCGGGGACAGGCCGAGATACGCAGTATTTT. Its protein is CASSPGTGRDTQYF.

The J gene is TRBJ2-7, the V gene TRBV18; TRBD2 aligns across 7 bases. CDR1 and CDR2 (germline): KGHSH, LQKENI. The ends lost 3 bases at V and 4 bases at J; junction bases unmatched: 3. The CDR3 is 13 amino acids. CDR3 loop: CASSPREGYEQYF. In DNA form, the CDR3 reads TGTGCCAGCTCACCCAGGGAGGGTTACGAGCAGTACTTC. The full variable domain, in which reference TRBV18 and TRBJ2-7 provide the parts outside the CDR3, is NAGVMQNPRHLVRRRGQEARLRCSPMKGHSHVYWYRQLPEEGLKFMVYLQKENIIDESGMPKERFSAEFPKEGPSILRIQQVVRGDSAAYFCASSPREGYEQYFGPGTRLTVT.

The chain links TRBV5-4 to TRBJ1-2; D is perhaps TRBD1 (5 bases). This CDR3 contains 13 residues. CDR1 is SGHNT, CDR2 YYREEE, per germline (reference sequence). Trimming left V 5 bases short and J 7 bases short, with 15 bases between. The CDR3 sequence is CASSWGGIGGYTF. CDR3 sequence (DNA): TGTGCCAGCAGTTGGGGGGGGATCGGTGGCTACACCTTC. The full variable domain, its missing parts supplied by reference TRBV5-4 and TRBJ1-2, is ETGVTQSPTHLIKTRGQQVTLRCSSQSGHNTVSWYQQALGQGPQFIFQYYREEENGRGNFPPRFSGLQFPNYSSELNVNALELDDSALYLCASSWGGIGGYTFGSGTRLTVV.

This clone was detected a few times. This chain uses TRBV2 with TRBJ2-7, with D unclear. V was clipped by 6 bases and J by 2 bases, with 8 bases between them. The CDR3 contains 12 residues. Per germline, CDR1 SNHLY and CDR2 FYNNEI. CDR3 DNA: TGTGCCAGCAGCAGCCAGGCCTACGAGCAGTACTTC. Translated: CASSSQAYEQYF.

The CDR3 DNA sequence: TGTGCCAGCAGCTTAGCTCTGGCTAGCGGGAGAATGGTCGCGCAGTATTTT. It specifies CASSLALASGRMVAQYF. The V call is TRBV7-6, the J call TRBJ2-3, with TRBD2 matching 10 bases. This CDR3 is built from 17 residues. V shed 0 bases and J 10 bases; nucleotides not matched to a gene: 13. From germline, CDR1 is SGHVS and CDR2 FNYEAQ.

This sequence joins TRBV7-2 and TRBJ1-2; 7 bases line up with TRBD1. The CDR3 is 15 residues long. J lost 1 base, V lost 4 bases, and 6 bases had no gene match. CDR1 SGHTA and CDR2 FQGNSA come from the germline V gene. In nucleotides, the CDR3 is TGTGCCAGCAGCTCGACAGGGTCCCTTAACTATGGCTACACCTTC. Translating gives CASSSTGSLNYGYTF.

This clone has more than one count but fewer than ten. The CDR3 bases are TGTGCCAGTAGTCCCCTATGGGGCGGACCCTACGAGCAGTACTTC. It yields the protein CASSPLWGGPYEQYF. The chain carries TRBV19 and TRBJ2-7; possible D gene TRBD1, 5 bases. The CDR3 covers 15 residues. The V gene lost 5 bases and the J gene lost 2 bases, with 16 bases spanning the gap. Germline V gene data show CDR1 as LNHDA and CDR2 as SQIVND (reference sequence).

This clone was observed a handful of times. This chain joins TRBV12-3 or TRBV12-4 and TRBJ1-2, with a tentative D call TRBD1 (6 bases). The CDR3 consists of 13 residues. The ends were cut back, 6 bases at V and 2 bases at J, with 10 bases in the middle. DNA for the CDR3: TGTGCCAGCAGACGAACAGGGAACTATGGCTACACCTTC. This translates into CASRRTGNYGYTF.

This clone came up once. The gene calls are TRBV19 and TRBJ2-7; 8 bases align to TRBD2. The CDR3 runs to 15 residues. J lost 2 bases, V lost 8 bases, and 11 bases had no gene match. From germline, CDR1 is LNHDA and CDR2 SQIVND (reference sequence). Here the CDR3 DNA reads TGTGCCAGTGGAATAAAGGGGACTAGTGCCTACGAGCAGTACTTC. It translates to CASGIKGTSAYEQYF.

This clone appeared a single time. The chain is built from TRBV5-1 and TRBJ2-2; the D gene is possibly TRBD2 (6 bases). Germline V CDR1 and CDR2: SGHRS, YFSETQ. The CDR3 is 13 amino acids. V lost 7 bases to trimming and J lost 5 bases, with 12 bases between them. As DNA, the CDR3 is TGCGCCAGCCGACTAGTAGAAACCGGGGAGCTGTTTTTT. Encoded protein: CASRLVETGELFF.

This clone has just a few counts. J is TRBJ2-2 and V is TRBV4-1; 8 nucleotides match TRBD1. This CDR3 has 15 amino acids. The J segment lost 1 base and the V segment lost 4 bases, leaving 2 bases of the junction unmatched. Per germline, CDR1 MGHRA and CDR2 YSYEKL. In DNA, the CDR3 is TGCGCCAGCAGCCCCGGGACAGGGAACACCGGGGAGCTGTTTTTT. This codes for CASSPGTGNTGELFF.

V and J are TRBV7-9 and TRBJ2-3; D is unclear. Deletions cut 5 bases from V and 4 bases from J, with 10 bases between. CDR3 length: 13 amino acids. Germline V gene data show CDR1 as SEHNR and CDR2 as FQNEAQ (reference sequence). CDR3 DNA sequence: TGTGCCAGCAGCCTGATAGTACCAGATACGCAGTATTTT. Its translation: CASSLIVPDTQYF.

The rearrangement uses TRBV11-2 and TRBJ1-1, with D possibly TRBD1 on 6 matching bases. The CDR3 has 15 amino acids. Trimming took 5 bases from V and 0 from J, leaving 13 bases between them. Germline V gene lookup returns CDR1 SGHAT and CDR2 FQNNGV. The CDR3 nucleotides are TGTGCCAGCAGCCGACAGGCGCTCATGAACACTGAAGCTTTCTTT. Its protein is CASSRQALMNTEAFF.

This sequence joins TRBV4-2 and TRBJ2-1; perhaps TRBD2 as D (5 bases). The V and J ends lost 0 bases and 8 bases respectively, with 11 bases between them. The length of the CDR3 is 14 residues. CDR1 and CDR2 (germline): LGHNA, YNFKEQ. As DNA, the CDR3 is TGTGCCAGCAGCCAAGATATAAGCGGTTATGAGCAGTTCTTC. The encoded protein is CASSQDISGYEQFF.

This clone was recorded a few times. The rearrangement uses TRBV11-2 and TRBJ1-5; 7 bases match TRBD1. CDR1 and CDR2 (germline): SGHAT, FQNNGV. The junction had 3 bases not matched to a gene; V was cut back by 1 base and J by 9 bases. There are 13 residues in the CDR3. The CDR3, as DNA: TGTGCCAGCAGCTTAGGACAGGGACGGCCCCAGCATTTT. Amino acids: CASSLGQGRPQHF.

V is TRBV7-9 and J is TRBJ2-1, with TRBD2 matching over 13 bases. The junction had 15 bases not matched to a gene; V was cut back by 6 bases and J by 4 bases. CDR3 size: 19 residues. Germline V gene data show CDR1 as SEHNR and CDR2 as FQNEAQ (reference sequence). The CDR3 bases are TGTGCCAGCAGAGGCGGGACTAGCGGGGACCTTACCCGGTACAATGAGCAGTTCTTC. Protein product: CASRGGTSGDLTRYNEQFF.

This clone was recorded once. The CDR3 nucleotides read TGTGCCTGGAGTACAGGGGTTTTTTCCGGAAACACCATATATTTT. Its translation: CAWSTGVFSGNTIYF. This chain connects TRBV30 to TRBJ1-3; 7 nucleotides agree with TRBD1. CDR3 length: 15 amino acids. The germline CDR1 and CDR2 sequences are GTSNPN and SVGIG (reference sequence). The V segment lost 2 bases and the J segment 4 bases; nucleotides outside the gene matches: 8.

The chain carries TRBV11-2 and TRBJ2-5; tentative D call: TRBD2 (7 bases). The CDR3 consists of 15 residues. Germline CDR1 reads SGHAT; CDR2 reads FQNNGV. V shed 3 bases and J shed 1 base, with 12 bases lying between them. The CDR3 here is CASSFRRGGQETQYF. CDR3 coding DNA: TGTGCCAGCAGCTTTCGGAGGGGGGGCCAAGAGACCCAGTACTTC.